These T cell receptor beta chains were read from a single sample in a study of cytomegalovirus exposure and HLA in healthy donors. Some clones are missing from TCRdb's copy, which holds only in-frame ones; the method was immunoSEQ multiplex PCR. This table has around 190,000 clones, about 80% appearing once. The sequencing input was PBMCs. Source of these receptors: a man aged 60 to 75 in good health and CMV-seronegative. Both conserved end residues are part of each CDR3.

>TRBJ2-5|TRBV4-1
CASSQASLYQETQYF
>TRBJ2-2|TRBV5-1
CASSLGPSGVNTGELFF
>TRBJ2-1|TRBV11-3
CASSLGLAALGEQFF
>TRBJ2-5|TRBV6-5
CASKFPGGKTQYF
>TRBJ1-2|TRBV25-1
CASSDRSGYPF
>TRBJ2-3|TRBV6-5
CASSFSDRGTDTQYF
>TRBJ2-7|TRBV10-3
CAITTTGGKDHGRSPEQYF
>TRBJ2-2|TRBV7-9
CASRKSGTYTGELFF
>TRBJ2-1|TRBV6-1
CASSDQGANYNEQFF
>TRBJ1-1|TRBV2
CASSWGQGGGGWDEAFF
>TRBJ1-4|TRBV27
CASSQTGTGGEKLFF
>TRBJ2-3|TRBV6-1
CASSEEGRGGVDTQYF
>TRBJ2-5|TRBV7-3
CASSRQGGETQYF
>TRBJ2-3|TRBV19
CASSIGGGETDTQYF
>TRBJ2-7|TRBV7-8
CASSPRQSLPFQLNYEQYF
>TRBJ1-5|TRBV19
CASSGRDRGLFQPQHF
>TRBJ2-4|TRBV5-4
CASSLAQGAAAKNIQYF
>TRBJ2-7|TRBV4-1
CASSLTAGGGYSGEQYF
>TRBJ2-7|TRBV29-1
CSVGHHYEQYF
>NA|TRBV5-1
CASSTGTPYEQYF
>TRBJ2-3|TRBV2
CASRPPGTRTDTQYF
>TRBJ2-5|TRBV7-9
CASSPSPRGGQETQYF
>TRBJ2-2|TRBV23-1
CASSRAGVSTGELFF
>TRBJ2-5|TRBV5-1
CASSFTGVGIVTQYF
>TRBJ1-4|TRBV6-1
CASSATVNEKLFF
>TRBJ1-2|TRBV30
CAGGRRGYPF
>TRBJ1-5|TRBV28
CASSLAQNQPQHF
>TRBJ1-2|TRBV30
CAWSVQATNYGYPF
>TRBJ2-5|TRBV7-9
CASSSGNQETQYF
>TRBJ1-1|TRBV6-5
CASSAFSTEAFF
>TRBJ1-5|TRBV5-1
CASSLDSFSNQPQHF
>TRBJ2-7|TRBV15
CATSRDRGTYEQYF
>TRBJ1-1|TRBV5-1
CASRSTGTGGSTEAFF
>TRBJ2-3|TRBV5-1
CASSSLRSGGVPDTQYF
>TRBJ1-6|TRBV6-5
CASSYQGAGSPLNF
>TRBJ1-1|TRBV18
CASSPAAKRAETEAFF
>TRBJ1-1|TRBV7-2
CASSLAGSGGAFF
>TRBJ1-1|TRBV5-8
CASSFGLADTEAFF
>TRBJ2-2|TRBV6-6
CASSLQTGRSGKLFF
>TRBJ2-7|TRBV4-2
CASSQDRGTYEQYF
>NA|TRBV30
CAWSVGVSYEQYF
>TRBJ2-5|TRBV19
CASSPGGQETQYF
>TRBJ1-1|TRBV30
CAWERGTGALRDTEAFF
>TRBJ1-2|TRBV6-6
CASSPRETNYGYTF
>TRBJ2-2|TRBV11-2
CASTRLAGDTGELFF
>TRBJ2-2|TRBV9
CASSVAGGINGELFF